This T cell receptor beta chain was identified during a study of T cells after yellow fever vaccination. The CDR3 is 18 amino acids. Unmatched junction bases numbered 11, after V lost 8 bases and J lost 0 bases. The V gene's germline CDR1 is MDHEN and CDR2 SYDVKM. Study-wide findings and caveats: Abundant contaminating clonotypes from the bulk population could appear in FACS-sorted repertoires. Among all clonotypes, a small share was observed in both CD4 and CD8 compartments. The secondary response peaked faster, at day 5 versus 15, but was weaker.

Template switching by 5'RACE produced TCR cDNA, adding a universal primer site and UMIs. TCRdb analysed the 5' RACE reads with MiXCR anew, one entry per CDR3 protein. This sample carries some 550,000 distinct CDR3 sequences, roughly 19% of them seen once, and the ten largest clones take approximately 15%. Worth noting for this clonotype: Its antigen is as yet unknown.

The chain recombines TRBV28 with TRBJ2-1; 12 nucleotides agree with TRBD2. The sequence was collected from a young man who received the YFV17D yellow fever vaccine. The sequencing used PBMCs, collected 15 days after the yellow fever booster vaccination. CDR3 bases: TGTGCCAGCTGTGGACTAGCGGGGCGTTCGAGCTCCTACAATGAGCAGTTCTTC. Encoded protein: CASCGLAGRSSSYNEQFF.